The T cell receptor (beta chain) under discussion was sequenced for a study of blood T cell repertoires in COVID-19. Some clones are missing from TCRdb's copy, which holds only in-frame ones; the method was immunoSEQ multiplex PCR. The repertoire holds over 95,000 clones, with 80% to 90% as singletons. The TCR was taken from a human donor in a cohort sampled during active COVID-19. Sample: peripheral blood.

The CDR3 region has the DNA TGTGCCAGTAGTATAGAACAGGGAAGCACAGATACGCAGTATTTT. Translated, it gives CASSIEQGSTDTQYF. The chain links TRBV19 to TRBJ2-3; tentative D call: TRBD1 (6 bases). Germline V gene lookup returns CDR1 LNHDA and CDR2 SQIVND (reference sequence). The CDR3 spans 15 residues. Trimming removed 0 bases from V and 0 bases from J, with 7 bases in between. Full variable domain (missing parts from reference TRBV19 and TRBJ2-3): DGGITQSPKYLFRKEGQNVTLSCEQNLNHDAMYWYRQDPGQGLRLIYYSQIVNDFQKGDIAEGYSVSREKKESFPLTVTSAQKNPTAFYLCASSIEQGSTDTQYFGPGTRLTVL.